This T cell receptor beta chain was sequenced for a study of early T cells in non-severe SARS-CoV-2 infection. Overall study context: Sequencing targeted bulk RNA from unsorted whole blood, leaving chains unpaired. Study-wide findings and caveats: Comparison of clonotypes with VDJdb favored anti-spike CD8 responses while missing private and CD4 specificities.

Individual cDNA molecules were tagged with unique molecular identifiers. Each CDR3 protein is one row after TCRdb ran MiXCR on the 5' RACE reads. The table lists some 100,000 distinct CDR3 sequences, under 15% of them singletons. The V end was cut by 0 bases, the J end by 1 base, with 15 bases between. CDR3 length equals 17 residues. Germline V gene sequence: CDR1 LNHNV, CDR2 YYDKDF (reference sequence). This clonotype came up a few times. The antigen is undetermined. The chain couples TRBV15 to TRBJ2-5; the D gene is possibly TRBD1 (6 bases). Sample: whole blood. The TCR comes from an adult who was a healthcare worker with PCR-confirmed SARS-CoV-2 infection or an uninfected control (not recorded which). The CDR3 bases are TGTGCCACCAGCAGAGATCGGACAGCAACGGGCCAAGAGACCCAGTACTTC. This sequence encodes CATSRDRTATGQETQYF.